This T cell receptor beta chain was profiled in a study of Tregs in tolerant kidney transplant recipients. The nonmyeloablative bone marrow transplants came from related graft donors, with transient mixed chimerism. Sequenced by immunoSEQ multiplex PCR; TCRdb stores in-frame clones only, minus some. The sample comprises 50,000 or so clones, roughly nine tenths of which are singletons, and less than 20% rests with the top ten. Whole-study results and caveats: Some patients' samples used different primers over time, so nucleotide sequences weren't comparable.

As regards this clone: Its antigen is unknown.

The receptor was derived from a human patient who received a combined kidney and bone marrow transplant. Some T cells may originate from the graft donor. The specimen was CD8+ T cells from blood (PBMCs), collected 12 months after the transplant.

DNA for the CDR3: TGTGCCAGCAGCTTAGGCCTCGGCGGGAGCTACACCTTC. Translation: CASSLGLGGSYTF. V is TRBV13 and J is TRBJ1-2, with unresolved D. Germline values: CDR1 PRHDT, CDR2 FYEKMQ (reference sequence). V gave up 0 bases and J gave up 9 bases, with 11 bases separating them. CDR3 size: 13 residues.